The entry below gives a single T cell receptor beta chain sequence along with its context. What it recognizes is unknown. The sample comes from a study of cytomegalovirus exposure and HLA in healthy donors. For the study at large: Among approximately 390 genotyped donors, about 85% fell in the Caucasian-associated ancestry cluster. Whole-study results and caveats: Owing to their indistinguishability, certain V segments, notably TRBV6-2 and TRBV6-3, were excluded.

Trimming took 0 bases from V and 2 from J, leaving 10 bases between them. Germline V gene lookup returns CDR1 SGDLS and CDR2 YYNGEE. The CDR3 is 15 residues long. Primers for the PCR totalled 60 Vbeta and 13 Jbeta. TCRdb's copy holds only in-frame clones and misses some; the assay was immunoSEQ multiplex PCR. The sample lists approximately 100,000 clones, about 70% occurring once. While unrecorded immune exposures were likely, the donors were nominally healthy when sampled. The rearrangement uses TRBV9 and TRBJ2-3; weak D call: TRBD1 (6 bases). This clonotype originated in a man aged 50 to 60 in good health and CMV-seropositive. Sequenced sample: PBMCs. The CDR3 DNA is TGTGCCAGCAGCGTAGCAGGGGATTACACAGATACGCAGTATTTT. This gives the protein CASSVAGDYTDTQYF.